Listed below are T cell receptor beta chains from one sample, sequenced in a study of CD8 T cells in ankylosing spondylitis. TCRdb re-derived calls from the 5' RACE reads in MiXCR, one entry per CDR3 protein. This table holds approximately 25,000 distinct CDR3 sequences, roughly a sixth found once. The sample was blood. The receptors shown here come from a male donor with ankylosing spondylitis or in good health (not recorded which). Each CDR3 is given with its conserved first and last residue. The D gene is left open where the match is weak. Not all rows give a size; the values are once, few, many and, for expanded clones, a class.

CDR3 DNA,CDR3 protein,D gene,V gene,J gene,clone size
TGTGCCAGCAGCCCCCGACATCGAGATACGCAGTATTTT,CASSPRHRDTQYF,-,TRBV11-1,TRBJ2-3,few
TGTGCCAGCAGTTTAGTCCGGACAATTGGGGGAGATACGCAGTATTTT,CASSLVRTIGGDTQYF,-,TRBV28,TRBJ2-3,many
TGCAGTGCTAGTCTGCGATACAATGAGCAGTTCTTC,CSASLRYNEQFF,-,TRBV20-1,TRBJ2-1,few
TGTGCCAGTAGTATCTTAGTCGGTGGCACCGGGGAGCTGTTTTTT,CASSILVGGTGELFF,-,TRBV19,TRBJ2-2,-
TGTGCCAGCAGTTACTCGATGTCTGATACGCAGTATTTT,CASSYSMSDTQYF,-,TRBV6-2/TRBV6-3,TRBJ2-3,many
TGTGCCAGCAGCCGATACAATGAGCAGTTCTTC,CASSRYNEQFF,-,TRBV7-2,TRBJ2-1,few
TGCAGTGCTCAAGGGCTGAACACTGAAGCTTTCTTT,CSAQGLNTEAFF,-,TRBV20-1,TRBJ1-1,many
TGTGCCAGCAGCTCTTTCATGGGTGAGCAGTTCTTC,CASSSFMGEQFF,-,TRBV7-2,TRBJ2-1,medium-sized
TGCAGTGCTTTAGACAGGGTTGGCTACACCTTC,CSALDRVGYTF,TRBD1,TRBV20-1,TRBJ1-2,-
TGTGCCAGCAGCCGCGCTGGGGTAAATGAGCAGTTCTTC,CASSRAGVNEQFF,-,TRBV9,TRBJ2-1,once
TGTGCCAGCAGGGCCCTGGGGGGGGCGAACACCGGGGAGCTGTTTTTT,CASRALGGANTGELFF,TRBD2,TRBV7-2,TRBJ2-2,few
TGCAGCGCCCCCCGGGGAGGACAGGGGGCGCGAGAGACCCAGTACTTC,CSAPRGGQGARETQYF,TRBD1,TRBV29-1,TRBJ2-5,few
TGCAGCGTTGCACAGCTGAACACCGGGGAGCTGTTTTTT,CSVAQLNTGELFF,-,TRBV29-1,TRBJ2-2,-
TGCGCCAGCAGCCAAAGCCCGGGACAGGCCTTGTACGAGCAGTACTTC,CASSQSPGQALYEQYF,TRBD1,TRBV5-1,TRBJ2-7,few
TGTGCCACCAGTGACCGGGACCGCGGCTATGGCTACACCTTC,CATSDRDRGYGYTF,-,TRBV24-1,TRBJ1-2,-
TGTGCCAGCAGAGATAGAGCGGGGGGCAACACCGGGGAGCTGTTTTTT,CASRDRAGGNTGELFF,TRBD2,TRBV12-3/TRBV12-4,TRBJ2-2,many
TGTGCCAGCAGCGGCGGCAGCGATCCCCTAAACTACGAGCAGTACTTC,CASSGGSDPLNYEQYF,-,TRBV7-9,TRBJ2-7,-
TGCGCCAGCAGCCGAAATGTGGCAGGGAACTCCTACGAGCAGTACTTC,CASSRNVAGNSYEQYF,-,TRBV5-1,TRBJ2-7,medium-sized
TGTGCAAGCCGCGGGACAGGGCCCTACGAGCAGTACTTC,CASRGTGPYEQYF,TRBD1,TRBV12-3/TRBV12-4,TRBJ2-7,many
TGTGCCAGCGGATACCCTTACGGGGCCAACGTCCTGACTTTC,CASGYPYGANVLTF,-,TRBV7-2,TRBJ2-6,-
TGTGCCAGCAGGGTGGCAGATACGCAGTATTTT,CASRVADTQYF,-,TRBV12-3/TRBV12-4,TRBJ2-3,many
TGTGCCATCAGTGACAACGAAGAGACCCAGTACTTC,CAISDNEETQYF,-,TRBV10-3,TRBJ2-5,-
TGCGCCAGCAGCCAAGGGTATACGCAGTATTTT,CASSQGYTQYF,-,TRBV4-1,TRBJ2-3,many
TGCAGCGTTGATCGACAGGGGTATAACGGCTACACCTTC,CSVDRQGYNGYTF,TRBD1,TRBV29-1,TRBJ1-2,few
TGTGCCAGCAGGTTACCACTAGCGGGAGCTTACAATGAGCAGTTCTTC,CASRLPLAGAYNEQFF,TRBD2,TRBV12-3/TRBV12-4,TRBJ2-1,few
TGTGCCAGCAGCTTACGGGGGACTAGCGGGATAGCAGATACGCAGTATTTT,CASSLRGTSGIADTQYF,TRBD2,TRBV7-2,TRBJ2-3,many
TGTGCCAGCAGTTACGGACTAGCGGGAGGGATCCAAGAGACCCAGTACTTC,CASSYGLAGGIQETQYF,TRBD2,TRBV6-2/TRBV6-3,TRBJ2-5,-
TGCGCCAGCAGCTTGGGCCCCAACAGGGGTGGTTATTTTGAGCAGTTCTTC,CASSLGPNRGGYFEQFF,TRBD1,TRBV5-1,TRBJ2-1,medium-sized
TGTGCCAGCAGCCGACTAGCGATCACAGATACGCAGTATTTT,CASSRLAITDTQYF,TRBD2,TRBV11-1,TRBJ2-3,few